This T cell receptor (beta chain) is from a study of blood T cell repertoires in COVID-19. Under the authors' procedure: For nucleated cells, counts were estimated from reference gene primer amplification. Here immunoSEQ multiplex PCR was the method, and the copy in TCRdb shows in-frame clones only, minus some. V, J and clone size are taken as reported in that table, and D and trimming were inferred from the DNA itself. The sample has 230,000 or so clones; around 81% are singletons. Trimming cost V 0 bases and J 10 bases, with 22 bases left between them. Germline V gene lookup returns CDR1 SNHLY and CDR2 FYNNEI. The CDR3 has 18 amino acids. Individuals aged about 18 to 100 years were recruited from approximately 22 US areas.

This receptor was identified in a man in his fifties or sixties who had recovered from COVID-19. Material for sequencing was PBMCs or T cells enriched from blood (not recorded which). V and J are TRBV2 and TRBJ1-6, with a weak D call TRBD1 (6 bases). The CDR3: CASSEALRGAGVGSPLHF. The CDR3 bases are TGTGCCAGCAGTGAAGCGCTTCGGGGGGCCGGGGTCGGGTCACCCCTCCACTTT. The complete variable domain, with remaining parts taken from reference TRBV2 and TRBJ1-6, reads EPEVTQTPSHQVTQMGQEVILRCVPISNHLYFYWYRQILGQKVEFLVSFYNNEISEKSEIFDDQFSVERPDGSNFTLKIRSTKLEDSAMYFCASSEALRGAGVGSPLHFGNGTRLTVT.